A selection of T cell receptor beta chains follows, all from one sample in a study of blood T cells in healthy people across ages. TCRdb independently ran MiXCR on the 5' RACE reads; one entry per CDR3 protein. Here the sample spans over a million distinct CDR3 sequences, approximately 38% being singletons. Sequencing input: blood. The source is a woman aged 18 to 35 in good health. Each CDR3 is given with its conserved first and last residue. D genes are given only for firm matches. Size is omitted from some rows. Given values are once, few, many or a class for expanded clones.

clone_size	d_call	v_call	j_call	cdr3_nt	cdr3_aa
.	TRBD1	TRBV7-9	TRBJ2-3	TGTGCCAGCAGCCCTGGACAGGGGGCGAGCACAGATACGCAGTATTTT	CASSPGQGASTDTQYF
.	.	TRBV14	TRBJ1-1	TGTGCCAGCAGCCAAGGGAATATCGCTGAAGCTTTCTTT	CASSQGNIAEAFF
.	.	TRBV20-1	TRBJ2-1	TGCAGTGAGGGCGGCTACAATGAGAAGTTCTTC	CSEGGYNEKFF
.	.	TRBV20-1	TRBJ1-2	TGCAGTGCCCCAATCCCCGACATAAGCCCTAACTATGGCTACACCTTC	CSAPIPDISPNYGYTF
.	.	TRBV30	TRBJ2-2	TGTGCCTGGTTACTGACACCCGGGGAGCTGTTTTTT	CAWLLTPGELFF
.	.	TRBV7-2	TRBJ2-1	TGTGCCAGCAGCTTAGCTTCGGTAGGTGCTCATGAGCAGTTCTTC	CASSLASVGAHEQFF
few	TRBD2	TRBV25-1	TRBJ2-3	TGTGCCAGCAGTGAACTAGCGGGCACAGATACGCAGTATTTT	CASSELAGTDTQYF
many	.	TRBV28	TRBJ2-3	TGTGCCAGCAGTTTGCCAGAGGGCACAGATACGCAGTATTTT	CASSLPEGTDTQYF
.	.	TRBV4-1	TRBJ2-7	TGCGCCAGCAGGCCCAAAAAGGGGGAAAAGTCAAACTACGAGCAGTACTTC	CASRPKKGEKSNYEQYF
few	TRBD2	TRBV20-1	TRBJ2-4	TGCAGTGCCCCTGCGGGGGGGCTAGCCAAAAACATTCAGTACTTC	CSAPAGGLAKNIQYF
many	.	TRBV20-1	TRBJ2-7	TGCAGTGCTAGTGGGTCCTACGAGCAGTACTTC	CSASGSYEQYF
few	.	TRBV6-5	TRBJ1-6	TGTGCCAGCAGTTACTCAGGGTGGGGACGATCTCGGGATTCACCCCTCCACTTT	CASSYSGWGRSRDSPLHF
few	.	TRBV7-9	TRBJ2-7	TGTGCCAGCATGCCCTCTGGGCGAGGGTCCGAGCAGTACTTC	CASMPSGRGSEQYF
.	.	TRBV5-6	TRBJ2-1	TGTGCCAGCAGCTTGAGGGGAACCGAGCAGTTCTTC	CASSLRGTEQFF
.	.	TRBV12-3/TRBV12-4	TRBJ1-6	TGTGCCAGCAGTTTGGCAGGGGAAACCTATAATTCACCCCTCCACTTT	CASSLAGETYNSPLHF
.	.	TRBV28	TRBJ2-3	TGTGCCAGCAGTTTTGGGTTGAAGGGGACGGAACTCTTCACAGATACGCAGTATTTT	CASSFGLKGTELFTDTQYF
.	TRBD2	TRBV7-2	TRBJ2-3	TGTGCCAGCCTGACTAGCGGGAGGGCCGCGGATACGCAGTATTTT	CASLTSGRAADTQYF
few	.	TRBV20-1	TRBJ1-1	TGCAGTGCTAGAGATGGGACACGGACTGAAGCTTTCTTT	CSARDGTRTEAFF
few	TRBD2	TRBV9	TRBJ2-3	TGTGCCAGCAGCGTAGGAGCTAGCGGGGGGGCTAGAGATACGCAGTATTTT	CASSVGASGGARDTQYF
few	TRBD2	TRBV29-1	TRBJ2-7	TGCAGCGTTGAATTTTATACTAGCGGGAACTCCTACGAGCAGTACTTC	CSVEFYTSGNSYEQYF
few	TRBD2	TRBV10-3	TRBJ2-7	TGTGCCATCAGTGGCAGCGGGGGGGCCGACGAGCAGTACTTC	CAISGSGGADEQYF
many	TRBD2	TRBV5-1	TRBJ2-1	TGTGCCAGCGGGGGGAATGAGCAGTTCTTC	CASGGNEQFF
.	.	TRBV20-1	TRBJ2-3	TGCAGTGCTGTGAGACTAGCAGATACGCAGTATTTT	CSAVRLADTQYF
.	.	TRBV5-1	TRBJ2-5	TGCGCCAGCAACCAAGCCTCTCCTTCAGAGACCCAGTACTTC	CASNQASPSETQYF
.	.	TRBV25-1	TRBJ1-6	TGTGCCAGCAGTGAATACCGAACCGATAATTCACCCCTCCACTTT	CASSEYRTDNSPLHF
many	TRBD1	TRBV28	TRBJ2-7	TGTGCCAGCAGTCACGGACAGGGATACGAGCAGTACTTC	CASSHGQGYEQYF
.	TRBD2	TRBV3-1	TRBJ2-7	TGTGCCAGCAGCCCGGGACTAGCGGGTTGGGAGCAGTACTTC	CASSPGLAGWEQYF
.	TRBD1	TRBV11-2	TRBJ2-2	TGTGCCAGCAGCTCGGGACAGGGAGGGAACACCGGGGAGCTGTTTTTT	CASSSGQGGNTGELFF
.	.	TRBV25-1	TRBJ1-4	TGTGCCAGCAGTGAATTCTTCCCGGTCCAGGGGGAAAAACTGTTTTTT	CASSEFFPVQGEKLFF
.	.	TRBV12-3/TRBV12-4	TRBJ1-4	TGTGCCGGCAGTTTATCCCTGGGGAGAGGGGAAAAACTGTTTTTT	CAGSLSLGRGEKLFF
.	.	TRBV20-1	TRBJ2-5	TGCAGTACGCTCCTCACGGGAGAGCAGTACTTC	CSTLLTGEQYF
.	TRBD2	TRBV6-2/TRBV6-3	TRBJ2-1	TGTGCCAGCAGGCCCGGGGGACTAGGGGCTGTTGAGCAGTTCTTC	CASRPGGLGAVEQFF
.	.	TRBV6-5	TRBJ2-2	TGTGCCAGTTGCAGAGCGAACACCGGGGAGCTGTTTTTT	CASCRANTGELFF
.	.	TRBV6-1	TRBJ2-7	TGTGCCAGCACCGGGGAGCAGGGGTTCGACGAGCAGTACTTC	CASTGEQGFDEQYF
.	.	TRBV7-9	TRBJ1-2	TGTGCCAGCAGCCTGTCCGGGGGGAGTCACTATGGCTACACCTTC	CASSLSGGSHYGYTF
few	TRBD1	TRBV5-1	TRBJ1-2	TGCGCCAGCAGCCTGGGGACAGGCGAGACATATGGCTACACCTTC	CASSLGTGETYGYTF
.	TRBD2	TRBV6-6	TRBJ2-7	TGTGCCAGCAGAACTACTAGCGGGGTGGGCGAGCAGTACTTC	CASRTTSGVGEQYF
few	.	TRBV11-2	TRBJ2-7	TGTGCCAGCAGCCTGATTGACTACGAGCAGTACTTC	CASSLIDYEQYF
.	TRBD1	TRBV7-9	TRBJ2-7	TGTGCCAGCAGCTCCAGATTTGGGACAGCTAGCTACGAGCAGTACTTC	CASSSRFGTASYEQYF
.	.	TRBV9	TRBJ2-7	TGTGCCAGCTCGAAGGAGGGGGGGTCGTACGAGCAGTACTTC	CASSKEGGSYEQYF
few	.	TRBV6-5	TRBJ1-1	TGTGCCAGCAGGTCCCCGGGCACTGAAGCTTTCTTT	CASRSPGTEAFF
few	TRBD2	TRBV10-3	TRBJ2-3	TGTGCCATCACTCCCGGTTTGATGAGCGGGGAGCGGGAGGGCACAGATACGCAGTATTTT	CAITPGLMSGEREGTDTQYF
.	TRBD1	TRBV18	TRBJ2-7	TGTGCCAGCTCACCAATAAGAGGGACAGGGGTCTACGAGCAGTACTTC	CASSPIRGTGVYEQYF
.	.	TRBV7-8	TRBJ2-7	TGTGCCAGCAGCTTAGGGGGGCGGACTAACTACGAGCAGTACTTC	CASSLGGRTNYEQYF
few	TRBD2	TRBV4-2	TRBJ2-1	TGTGCCAGCAGCCAAGATCTAGCGGGAGTAGTATCCTACAATGAGCAGTTCTTC	CASSQDLAGVVSYNEQFF
.	.	TRBV12-3/TRBV12-4	TRBJ1-2	TGTGCCAGCAGTTCCCGAGATTACTATGGCTACACCTTC	CASSSRDYYGYTF
once	TRBD1	TRBV12-3/TRBV12-4	TRBJ2-3	TGTGCCAGCAGCCGGGACAGGGACTATGGCTACACAGATACGCAGTATTTT	CASSRDRDYGYTDTQYF
.	TRBD2	TRBV14	TRBJ2-7	TGTGCCAGCAGCCCTCTACTAGCGGGGGGTTACGACGAGCAGTACTTC	CASSPLLAGGYDEQYF
few	TRBD1	TRBV28	TRBJ1-2	TGTGCCAGCAGTCTCTCCGGACAGGGTGAATACTATGGCTACACCTTC	CASSLSGQGEYYGYTF
.	.	TRBV2	TRBJ2-7	TGTGCCAGCACTGAGGACACAAGGGGGTACGAGCAGTACTTC	CASTEDTRGYEQYF
.	.	TRBV18	TRBJ1-5	TGTGCCAGCTCACCTGGGACGGTAAAACAGCCCCAGCATTTT	CASSPGTVKQPQHF
once	.	TRBV2	TRBJ2-3	TGTGCCAGCAGTGAACCAAGGGGGGGGATTGATACGCAGTATTTT	CASSEPRGGIDTQYF
.	TRBD2	TRBV6-1	TRBJ2-1	TGTGCCAGCAGTCCTACTAGCGGGCTAGCAACAAGCTCCTACAATGAGCAGTTCTTC	CASSPTSGLATSSYNEQFF